This entry concerns a single TCR beta chain. The data belong to a study of T cell changes during pregnancy in multiple sclerosis. CDR3 length: 17 amino acids. Germline assignment: CDR1 MGHRA and CDR2 YSYEKL. After removal of 3 bases from V and 2 bases from J, the junction contained 7 bases not matched to a gene. This table comes from immunoSEQ multiplex PCR, and its TCRdb copy is limited to in-frame clones, with some not included. The data contain about 44,000 clones, 70% to 90% of them singletons. The source is a female donor with multiple sclerosis, enrolled in a pregnancy study. The sequences come from CD4+ T cells from peripheral blood mononuclear cells, collected after pregnancy. The V and J genes are TRBV4-1 and TRBJ2-2; TRBD1 aligns across 9 bases. CDR3 coding DNA: TGCGCCAGCAGCCACCCGACAGGGGGACTTAACACCGGGGAGCTGTTTTTT. Its translation is CASSHPTGGLNTGELFF.